These T cell receptor beta chains were read from a single sample in a study of blood T cell repertoires in COVID-19. TCRdb's table, derived via immunoSEQ multiplex PCR, lists solely in-frame clones and lacks some. The sample carries about 300,000 clones, about 89% recorded once. The sequencing sample was made of PBMCs or T cells enriched from blood (not recorded which). These receptors were taken from a woman under 30 who had recovered from COVID-19. CDR3s include the opening cysteine and the closing phenylalanine or tryptophan. Each record gives: J gene, D gene, V gene, clone size, CDR3 DNA, CDR3 protein. The D gene is left open where the match is weak. The size field is filled for only some rows; it gives once, few, many or a size class.

J gene: TRBJ1-2
D gene: .
V gene: TRBV11-2
clone size: .
CDR3 DNA: TGTGCCAGCAGCTTACGCGAGGGCAACTATGGCTACACCTTC
CDR3 protein: CASSLREGNYGYTF

J gene: TRBJ1-1
D gene: TRBD1
V gene: TRBV7-8
clone size: .
CDR3 DNA: TGTGCCAGCAGCTTACAGGGGGCGAACACTGAAGCTTTCTTT
CDR3 protein: CASSLQGANTEAFF

J gene: TRBJ2-3
D gene: TRBD2
V gene: TRBV5-5
clone size: .
CDR3 DNA: TGTGCCAGCAGCTTGGCGGGTTTCGCTGGAGGCGGGAGTGTGGCGGATACGCAGTATTTT
CDR3 protein: CASSLAGFAGGGSVADTQYF

J gene: TRBJ1-2
D gene: TRBD1
V gene: TRBV9
clone size: .
CDR3 DNA: TGTGCCAGCAGCGACCGACTAAACTGGGACAGGGGGGACTATGGCTACACCTTC
CDR3 protein: CASSDRLNWDRGDYGYTF

J gene: TRBJ2-1
D gene: .
V gene: TRBV3-1/TRBV3-2
clone size: few
CDR3 DNA: TGTGCCAGCACCTCAGCCAGGTACAATGAGCAGTTCTTC
CDR3 protein: CASTSARYNEQFF

J gene: TRBJ2-5
D gene: TRBD1
V gene: TRBV5-1
clone size: few
CDR3 DNA: TGCGCCAGCAGCTTGGCCCCGGGACAGAAGGGGGAGACCCAGTACTTC
CDR3 protein: CASSLAPGQKGETQYF

J gene: TRBJ2-1
D gene: .
V gene: TRBV9
clone size: .
CDR3 DNA: TGTGCCAGCAGCGGTGGGGGGGCCGGCGCTGAGCAGTTCTTC
CDR3 protein: CASSGGGAGAEQFF

J gene: TRBJ2-1
D gene: TRBD1
V gene: TRBV5-5
clone size: .
CDR3 DNA: TGTGCCAGCAGCTCCGGGACAGGGTACTTCAATGAGCAGTTCTTC
CDR3 protein: CASSSGTGYFNEQFF

J gene: TRBJ1-5
D gene: .
V gene: TRBV27
clone size: .
CDR3 DNA: TGTGCCAGCAGTTTAAGTAGTTATAGCAATCAGCCCCAGCATTTT
CDR3 protein: CASSLSSYSNQPQHF

J gene: TRBJ2-7
D gene: .
V gene: TRBV6-5
clone size: once
CDR3 DNA: TGTGCCAGCAGACGACAGGCAAGCTCCTACGAGCAGTACTTC
CDR3 protein: CASRRQASSYEQYF

J gene: TRBJ2-2
D gene: TRBD1
V gene: TRBV24-1
clone size: once
CDR3 DNA: TGTGCCACCAGTGATTTGCATGACAGGGTCGGGGAGCTGTTTTTT
CDR3 protein: CATSDLHDRVGELFF

J gene: TRBJ1-5
D gene: .
V gene: TRBV28
clone size: .
CDR3 DNA: TGTGCCAGCAGTCGCAACAGGGCATTAAGCAATCAGCCCCAGCATTTT
CDR3 protein: CASSRNRALSNQPQHF

J gene: TRBJ2-2
D gene: TRBD2
V gene: TRBV7-2
clone size: .
CDR3 DNA: TGTGCCAGCAGCTTACAAGCGGGGCTAAACACCGGGGAGCTGTTTTTT
CDR3 protein: CASSLQAGLNTGELFF

J gene: TRBJ2-5
D gene: .
V gene: TRBV11-2
clone size: .
CDR3 DNA: TGTGCCAGCAGCTCGTTCGGGGTTGCGGAGACCCAGTACTTC
CDR3 protein: CASSSFGVAETQYF

J gene: TRBJ1-1
D gene: .
V gene: TRBV20-1
clone size: .
CDR3 DNA: TGCAGTGCTAGTCGGGGCAGGGGATCTTCTGAAGCTTTCTTT
CDR3 protein: CSASRGRGSSEAFF